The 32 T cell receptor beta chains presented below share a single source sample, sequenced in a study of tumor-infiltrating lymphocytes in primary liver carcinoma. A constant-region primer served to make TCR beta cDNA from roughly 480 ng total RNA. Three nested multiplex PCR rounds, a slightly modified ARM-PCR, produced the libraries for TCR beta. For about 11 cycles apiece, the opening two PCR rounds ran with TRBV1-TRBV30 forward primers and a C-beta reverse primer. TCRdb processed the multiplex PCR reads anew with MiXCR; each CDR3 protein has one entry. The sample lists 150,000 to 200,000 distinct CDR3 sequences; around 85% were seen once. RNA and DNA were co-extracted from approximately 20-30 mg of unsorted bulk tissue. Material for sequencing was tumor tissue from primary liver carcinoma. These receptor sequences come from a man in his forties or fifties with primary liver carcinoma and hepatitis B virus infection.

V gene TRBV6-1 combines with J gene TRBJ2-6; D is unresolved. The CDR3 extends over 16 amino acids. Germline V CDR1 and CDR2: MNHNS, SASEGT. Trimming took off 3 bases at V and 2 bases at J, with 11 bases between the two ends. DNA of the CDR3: TGTGCCAGCAGTGATCAGGATATGGCTGGGGCCAACGTCCTGACTTTC. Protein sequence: CASSDQDMAGANVLTF.

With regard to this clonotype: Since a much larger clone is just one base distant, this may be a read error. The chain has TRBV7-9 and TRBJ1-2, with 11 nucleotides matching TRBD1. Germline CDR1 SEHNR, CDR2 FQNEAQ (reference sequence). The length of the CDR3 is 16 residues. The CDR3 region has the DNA TGTCCCAGCAGCCCAGGGCCGGGACAGGGGGGCTATGGCTACACCTTC. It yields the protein CPSSPGPGQGGYGYTF. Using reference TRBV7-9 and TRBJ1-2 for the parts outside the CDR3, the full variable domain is DTGVSQNPRHKITKRGQNVTFRCDPISEHNRLYWYRQTLGQGPEFLTYFQNEAQLEKSRLLSDRFSAERPKGSFSTLEIQRTEQGDSAMYLCPSSPGPGQGGYGYTFGSGTRLTVV.

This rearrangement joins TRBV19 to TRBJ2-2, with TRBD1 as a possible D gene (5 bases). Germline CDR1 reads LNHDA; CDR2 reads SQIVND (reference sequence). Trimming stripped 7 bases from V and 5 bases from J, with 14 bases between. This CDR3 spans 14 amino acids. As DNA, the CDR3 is TGTGCCAGTATGTCGATAGGGGCTACCGGGGAGCTGTTTTTT. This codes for CASMSIGATGELFF.

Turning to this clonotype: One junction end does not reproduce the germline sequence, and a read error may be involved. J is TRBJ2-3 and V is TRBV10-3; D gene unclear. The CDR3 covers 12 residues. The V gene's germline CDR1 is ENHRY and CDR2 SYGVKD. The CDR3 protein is CVCGNEIDTQFF. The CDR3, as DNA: TGTGTCTGTGGTAATGAGATAGATACGCAGTTTTTT.

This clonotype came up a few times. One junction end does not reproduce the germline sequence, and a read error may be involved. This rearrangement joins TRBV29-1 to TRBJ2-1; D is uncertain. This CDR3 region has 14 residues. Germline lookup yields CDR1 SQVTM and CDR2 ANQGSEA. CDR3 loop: CSVAIGETYNEQFF. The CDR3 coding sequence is TGCAGCGTTGCCATCGGTGAAACCTACAATGAGCAATTCTTC.

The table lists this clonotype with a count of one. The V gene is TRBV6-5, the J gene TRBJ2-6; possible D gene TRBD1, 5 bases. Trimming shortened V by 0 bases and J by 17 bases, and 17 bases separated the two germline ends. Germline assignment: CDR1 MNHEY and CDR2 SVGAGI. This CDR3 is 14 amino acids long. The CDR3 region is CASSYSSGANFMTF. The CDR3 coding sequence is TGTGCCAGCAGTTACTCCTCTGGGGCCAACTTCATGACTTTC.

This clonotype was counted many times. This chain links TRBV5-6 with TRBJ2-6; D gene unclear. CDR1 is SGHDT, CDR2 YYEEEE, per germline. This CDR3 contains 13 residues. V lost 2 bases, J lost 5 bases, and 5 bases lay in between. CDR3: CASSLPRANVLTF. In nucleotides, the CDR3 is TGTGCCAGCAGCTTACCACGGGCCAACGTCCTGACTTTC.

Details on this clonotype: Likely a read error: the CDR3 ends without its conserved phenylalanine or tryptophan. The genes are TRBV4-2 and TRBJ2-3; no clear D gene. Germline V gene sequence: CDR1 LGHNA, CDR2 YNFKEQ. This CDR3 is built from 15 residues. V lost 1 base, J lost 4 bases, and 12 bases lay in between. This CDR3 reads CASSQGHLVADTQYY. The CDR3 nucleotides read TGTGCCAGCAGCCAAGGTCACCTAGTCGCAGATACGCAGTATTAT.

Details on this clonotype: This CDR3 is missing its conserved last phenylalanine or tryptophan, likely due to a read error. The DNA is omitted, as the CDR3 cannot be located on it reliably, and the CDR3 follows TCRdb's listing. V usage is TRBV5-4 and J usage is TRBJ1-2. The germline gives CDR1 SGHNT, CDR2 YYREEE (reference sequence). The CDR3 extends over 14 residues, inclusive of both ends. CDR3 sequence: CASSSDISSSGCTL.

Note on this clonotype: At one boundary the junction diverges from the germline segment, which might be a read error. The CDR3 loop is CVSSMGGDRGISLSVADVLTF. The CDR3, as DNA: TGTGTCAGCAGCATGGGGGGAGACAGGGGCATTTCCCTCTCTGTGGCCGACGTCCTGACTTTC. V and J are TRBV11-2 and TRBJ2-6, with 8 nucleotides matching TRBD1. CDR1 and CDR2 (germline): SGHAT, FQNNGV. The CDR3 is 21 amino acids.

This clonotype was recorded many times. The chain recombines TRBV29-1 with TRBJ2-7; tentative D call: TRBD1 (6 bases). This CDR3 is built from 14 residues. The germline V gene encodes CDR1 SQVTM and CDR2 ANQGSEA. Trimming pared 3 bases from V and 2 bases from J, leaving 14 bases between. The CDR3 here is CSVETGHPTYEQYF. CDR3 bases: TGCAGCGTTGAGACGGGACACCCAACCTACGAGCAGTACTTC.

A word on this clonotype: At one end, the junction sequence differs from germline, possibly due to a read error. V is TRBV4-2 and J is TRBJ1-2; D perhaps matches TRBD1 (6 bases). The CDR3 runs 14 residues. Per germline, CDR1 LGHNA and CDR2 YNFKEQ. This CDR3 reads CARSQEWTDDDYTF. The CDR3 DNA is TGTGCCAGGAGCCAAGAATGGACAGATGATGACTACACCTTC.

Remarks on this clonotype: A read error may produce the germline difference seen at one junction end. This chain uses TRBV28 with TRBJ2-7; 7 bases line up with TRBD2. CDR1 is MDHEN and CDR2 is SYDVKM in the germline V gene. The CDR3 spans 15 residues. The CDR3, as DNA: TGTGTCAGCAGTTTATGGGGCGGGAGCATGGTCGAGCAGTACTTC. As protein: CVSSLWGGSMVEQYF.

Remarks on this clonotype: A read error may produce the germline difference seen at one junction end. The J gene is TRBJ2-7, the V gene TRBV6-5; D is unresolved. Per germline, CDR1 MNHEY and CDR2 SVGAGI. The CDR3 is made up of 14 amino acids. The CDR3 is CASNLGSGPYEQYF. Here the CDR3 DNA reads TGTGCCAGCAATCTTGGGTCCGGTCCCTACGAACAGTACTTC.

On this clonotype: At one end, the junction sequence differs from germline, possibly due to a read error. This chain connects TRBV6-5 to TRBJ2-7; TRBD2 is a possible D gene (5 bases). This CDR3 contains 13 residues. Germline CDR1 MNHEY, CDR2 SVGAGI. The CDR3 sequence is CPSLKLGSYDQYF. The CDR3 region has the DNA TGTCCCAGCCTTAAACTAGGCTCCTACGACCAGTACTTC.

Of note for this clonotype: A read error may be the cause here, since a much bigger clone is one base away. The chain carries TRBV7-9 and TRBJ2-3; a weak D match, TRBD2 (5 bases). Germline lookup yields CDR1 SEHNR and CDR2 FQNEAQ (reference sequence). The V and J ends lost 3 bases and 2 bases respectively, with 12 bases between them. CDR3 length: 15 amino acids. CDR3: CASSFGSGLTDTQYF. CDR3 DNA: TGTGCCAGCAGCTTTGGGAGTGGACTCACAGATACGCAGTATTTT.

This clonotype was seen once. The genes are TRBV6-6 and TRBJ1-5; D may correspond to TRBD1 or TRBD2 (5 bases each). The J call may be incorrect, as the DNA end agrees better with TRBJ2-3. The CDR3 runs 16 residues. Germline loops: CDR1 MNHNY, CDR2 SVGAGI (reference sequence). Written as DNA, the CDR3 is TGTGCCAGCACCCAGGGCCGCGACGGCCTAGCACAGCCCCAGTATTTT. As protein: CASTQGRDGLAQPQYF.

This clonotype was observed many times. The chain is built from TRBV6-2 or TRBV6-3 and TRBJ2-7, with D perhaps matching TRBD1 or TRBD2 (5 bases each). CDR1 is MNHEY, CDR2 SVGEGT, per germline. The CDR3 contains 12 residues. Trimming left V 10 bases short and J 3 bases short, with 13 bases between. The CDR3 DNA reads TGTGCCACCTCCTGGGACGGCTACGAGCAGTACTTC. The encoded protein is CATSWDGYEQYF.

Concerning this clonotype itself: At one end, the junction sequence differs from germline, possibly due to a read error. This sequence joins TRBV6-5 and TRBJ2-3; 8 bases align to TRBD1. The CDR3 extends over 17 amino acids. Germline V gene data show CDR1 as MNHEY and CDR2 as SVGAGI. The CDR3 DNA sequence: TGTGCCAGCACTTACGGTCGTACAGGGGGTCTCACAGATACGCAGTATTTT. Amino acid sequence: CASTYGRTGGLTDTQYF.

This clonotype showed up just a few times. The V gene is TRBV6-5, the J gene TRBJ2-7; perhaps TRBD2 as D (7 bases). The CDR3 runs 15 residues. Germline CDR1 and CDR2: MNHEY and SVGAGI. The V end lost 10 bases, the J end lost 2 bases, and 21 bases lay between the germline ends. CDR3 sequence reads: CANSLGGLGTYEQYF. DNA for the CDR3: TGTGCCAATAGCCTGGGGGGGCTCGGTACCTACGAGCAGTACTTC.

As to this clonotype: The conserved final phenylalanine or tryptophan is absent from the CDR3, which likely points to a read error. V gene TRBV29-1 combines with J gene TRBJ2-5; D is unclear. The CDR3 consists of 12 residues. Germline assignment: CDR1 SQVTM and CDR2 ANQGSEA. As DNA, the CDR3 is TGCAGTGTTCTGGAGAACCAAGAGACCCAGTACCTA. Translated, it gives CSVLENQETQYL.

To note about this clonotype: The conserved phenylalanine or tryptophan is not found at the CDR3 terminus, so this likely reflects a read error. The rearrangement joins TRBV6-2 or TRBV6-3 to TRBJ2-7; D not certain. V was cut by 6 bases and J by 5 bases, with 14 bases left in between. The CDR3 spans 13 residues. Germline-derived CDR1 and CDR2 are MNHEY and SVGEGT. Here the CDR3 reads CASSRLRYDEQYL. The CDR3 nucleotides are TGTGCCAGCAGCAGGTTAAGGTACGACGAGCAGTACTTG.

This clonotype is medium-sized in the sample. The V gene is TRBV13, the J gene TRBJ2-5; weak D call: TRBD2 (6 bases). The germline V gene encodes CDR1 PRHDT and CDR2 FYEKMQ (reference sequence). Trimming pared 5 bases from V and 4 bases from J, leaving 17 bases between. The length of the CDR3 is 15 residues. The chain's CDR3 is CASSPRPGTPETQYF. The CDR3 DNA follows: TGTGCCAGCAGCCCCCGGCCCGGGACTCCAGAGACCCAGTACTTC.

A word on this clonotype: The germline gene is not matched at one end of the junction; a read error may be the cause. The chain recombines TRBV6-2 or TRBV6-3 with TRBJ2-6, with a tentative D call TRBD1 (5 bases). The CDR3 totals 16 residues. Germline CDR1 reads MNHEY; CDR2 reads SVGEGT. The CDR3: CASKGRFPSGPNVLTF. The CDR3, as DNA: TGTGCCAGCAAGGGCAGGTTTCCTTCAGGGCCCAACGTACTGACTTTC.

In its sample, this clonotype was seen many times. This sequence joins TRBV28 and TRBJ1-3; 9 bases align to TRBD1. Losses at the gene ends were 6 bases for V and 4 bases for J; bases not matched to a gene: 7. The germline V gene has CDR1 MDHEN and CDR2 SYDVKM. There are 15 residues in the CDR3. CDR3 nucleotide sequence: TGTGCCAGCAGCTTTGGACAGGGGTTCGGAAACACCATATATTTT. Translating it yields CASSFGQGFGNTIYF.

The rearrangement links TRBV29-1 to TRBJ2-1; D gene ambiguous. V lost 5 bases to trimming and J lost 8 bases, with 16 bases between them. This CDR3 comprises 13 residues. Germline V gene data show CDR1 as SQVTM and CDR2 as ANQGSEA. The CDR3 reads CSVLVSYGHEQFF. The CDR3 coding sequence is TGCAGCGTTCTGGTATCGTACGGACATGAGCAGTTCTTC.

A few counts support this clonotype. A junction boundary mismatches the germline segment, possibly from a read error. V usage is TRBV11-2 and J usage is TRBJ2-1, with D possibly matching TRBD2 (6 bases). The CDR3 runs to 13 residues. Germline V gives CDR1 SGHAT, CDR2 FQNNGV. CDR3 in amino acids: CASSAGWPNEQFF. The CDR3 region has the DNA TGTGCTAGCAGCGCGGGATGGCCGAATGAGCAGTTTTTC.

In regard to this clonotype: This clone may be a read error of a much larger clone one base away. This chain's CDR3 is CSSSDGGEQYF. CDR3 DNA sequence: TGCTCCAGCAGCGATGGGGGGGAGCAGTACTTC. The chain links TRBV5-1 to TRBJ2-7; TRBD2 is a possible D gene (6 bases). Germline lookup yields CDR1 SGHRS and CDR2 YFSETQ. The CDR3 has 11 amino acids.

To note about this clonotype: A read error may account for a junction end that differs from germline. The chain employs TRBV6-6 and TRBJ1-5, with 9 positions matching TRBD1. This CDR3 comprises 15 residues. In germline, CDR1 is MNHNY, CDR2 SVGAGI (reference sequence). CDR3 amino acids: CASSLSPTGGHPQHF. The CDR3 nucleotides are TGTGCCAGCAGTCTAAGTCCGACAGGGGGACATCCCCAACATTTT.

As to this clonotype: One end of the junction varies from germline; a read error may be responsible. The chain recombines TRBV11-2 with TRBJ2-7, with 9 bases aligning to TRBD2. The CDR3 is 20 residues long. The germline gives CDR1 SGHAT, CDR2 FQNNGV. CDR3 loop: CASSLREGSTSGLSSHEQYF. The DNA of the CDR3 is TGTGCCAGCAGCTTGAGGGAAGGGAGTACTAGCGGGCTCAGCTCCCACGAGCAGTACTTC.

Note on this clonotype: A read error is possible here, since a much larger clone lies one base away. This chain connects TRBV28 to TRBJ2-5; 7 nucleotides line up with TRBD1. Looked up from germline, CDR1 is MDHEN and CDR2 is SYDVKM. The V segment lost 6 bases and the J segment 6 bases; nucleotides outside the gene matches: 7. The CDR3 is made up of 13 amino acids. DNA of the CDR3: TGTGCCAGCAGCCCAGGGGGAGAGAAGACCCAGTACTTC. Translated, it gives CASSPGGEKTQYF.

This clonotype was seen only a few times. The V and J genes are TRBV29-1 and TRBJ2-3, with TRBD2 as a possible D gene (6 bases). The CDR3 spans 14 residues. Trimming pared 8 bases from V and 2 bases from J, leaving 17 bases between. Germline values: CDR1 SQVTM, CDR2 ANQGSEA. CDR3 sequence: CSRIQIADTDTQYF. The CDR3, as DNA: TGCAGCAGGATTCAAATAGCGGACACAGATACGCAGTATTTT.